What follows are 21 T cell receptor beta chains derived from one specimen sequenced in a study of blood T cell repertoires in COVID-19. TCRdb's copy holds only in-frame clones and misses some; the assay was immunoSEQ multiplex PCR. The sample lists about 64,000 clones, 82% seen once, with around 13% in the top ten. Sequencing input: peripheral blood. The receptors were gathered from a human donor in a cohort sampled during active COVID-19.

The V call is TRBV27, the J call TRBJ1-5; 7 bases are a match to TRBD1. Germline lookup yields CDR1 MNHEY and CDR2 SMNVEV (reference sequence). V trimming: 10 bases; J trimming: 2 bases; junction bases outside the gene matches: 8. The CDR3 is 14 residues long. Written as DNA, the CDR3 is TGTGCCACCTCTGTTACAGGGGGCAATCAGCCCCAGCATTTT. The encoded protein is CATSVTGGNQPQHF.

This rearrangement joins TRBV30 to TRBJ2-2; TRBD1 is a possible D gene (6 bases). Germline loops: CDR1 GTSNPN, CDR2 SVGIG (reference sequence). The CDR3 is made up of 14 amino acids. Trimming left V 5 bases short and J 6 bases short, with 16 bases between. CDR3 DNA: TGTGCCTGGCGCAGGGGCAGGGTTCCCGGGGAGCTGTTTTTT. This encodes CAWRRGRVPGELFF.

Only a few counts were recorded for this clone. The chain carries TRBV19 and TRBJ1-1; maybe TRBD1 (5 bases). The V gene's germline CDR1 is LNHDA and CDR2 SQIVND (reference sequence). The CDR3 extends over 15 amino acids. Between the trimmed V and J ends, which lost 5 bases and 1 base, there was a span of 14 bases. The chain's CDR3 is CASSPIDSWNTEAFF. CDR3 nucleotides: TGTGCCAGTAGTCCCATTGACAGTTGGAACACTGAAGCTTTCTTT.

The rearrangement uses TRBV2 and TRBJ2-4, with D perhaps matching TRBD1 (6 bases). The CDR3 is 17 residues long. Germline V gives CDR1 SNHLY, CDR2 FYNNEI. Trimming removed 7 bases from V and 1 base from J, with 20 bases in between. The CDR3 nucleotides read TGTGCCAGCATCAGAGGGGCAGGGGCTACTGCCAAAAACATTCAGTACTTC. This encodes CASIRGAGATAKNIQYF.

This clone has a handful of counts. The gene calls are TRBV5-4 and TRBJ1-2, with TRBD1 identical over 8 bases. Germline-derived CDR1 and CDR2 are SGHNT and YYREEE (reference sequence). The CDR3 consists of 14 residues. Losses at the gene ends were 4 bases for V and 5 bases for J; bases not matched to a gene: 7. The CDR3 coding sequence is TGTGCCAGCAGCCCCCGGACAGGGACTTATGGCTACACCTTC. Protein product: CASSPRTGTYGYTF.

The J gene is TRBJ1-2, the V gene TRBV7-9; 7 bases match TRBD1. The V gene's germline CDR1 is SEHNR and CDR2 FQNEAQ (reference sequence). The CDR3 consists of 14 residues. V shed 5 bases and J 4 bases; nucleotides not matched to a gene: 7. CDR3 bases: TGTGCCAGCAGCAAAGGGGGGGACAGCTATGGCTACACCTTC. Encoded protein: CASSKGGDSYGYTF.

The chain links TRBV3-1 (or the pseudogene TRBV3-2) to TRBJ1-6, with 7 bases lining up with TRBD1. The CDR3 loop spans 16 amino acids. Looked up from germline, CDR1 is LGHDT and CDR2 is YNNKEL (reference sequence). With V trimmed by 4 bases and J by 9 bases, 12 bases remained unmatched. CDR3 sequence (DNA): TGTGCCAGCAGCCGCTCGGGGACAGAAATTCCTTCACCCCTCCACTTT. It translates to CASSRSGTEIPSPLHF.

The V gene is TRBV19, the J gene TRBJ1-5, with a tentative D call TRBD1 (5 bases). The ends were cut back, 8 bases at V and 3 bases at J, with 17 bases in the middle. Germline CDR1 and CDR2: LNHDA and SQIVND (reference sequence). This CDR3 has 15 amino acids. The CDR3 region is CASRPWGSLNQPQHF. CDR3 coding DNA: TGTGCCAGTCGACCCTGGGGCAGCCTCAATCAGCCCCAGCATTTT.

DNA of the CDR3: TGTGCCAGCTCACGGGGGGGTGCCAATCAGCCCCAGCATTTT. Its protein is CASSRGGANQPQHF. The chain has TRBV18 and TRBJ1-5, with D maybe TRBD1 (5 bases). Trimming left V 4 bases short and J 3 bases short, with 10 bases between. The V gene's germline CDR1 is KGHSH and CDR2 LQKENI. This CDR3 is built from 14 residues.

The chain has TRBV7-9 and TRBJ2-2; D is ambiguous. Germline CDR1 SEHNR, CDR2 FQNEAQ (reference sequence). V lost 0 bases and J 3 bases, leaving 8 bases between the germline ends. This CDR3 has 15 residues. CDR3 nucleotide sequence: TGTGCCAGCAGCTTAGCGGGCGCCCACACCGGGGAGCTGTTTTTT. Protein sequence: CASSLAGAHTGELFF.

CDR3 residues: CASSQDRTGPDTQYF. CDR3 nucleotides: TGCGCCAGCAGCCAAGATCGAACAGGGCCAGATACGCAGTATTTT. The rearrangement uses TRBV4-3 and TRBJ2-3; D perhaps matches TRBD1 (6 bases). Per germline, CDR1 LGHNA and CDR2 YSLEER. Deletions cut 0 bases from V and 4 bases from J, with 11 bases between. CDR3 size: 15 residues.

The chain recombines TRBV7-9 with TRBJ1-2; possible D gene TRBD1, 5 bases. The length of the CDR3 is 12 residues. The V gene lost 6 bases and the J gene lost 4 bases, with 9 bases spanning the gap. Germline CDR1 reads SEHNR; CDR2 reads FQNEAQ (reference sequence). The CDR3 loop reads CASRRDSYGYTF. DNA for the CDR3: TGTGCCAGCAGACGAGACAGCTATGGCTACACCTTC.

The V call is TRBV30, the J call TRBJ2-5; a possible D gene is TRBD1 (5 bases). Germline V gene data show CDR1 as GTSNPN and CDR2 as SVGIG (reference sequence). CDR3 length equals 13 residues. Deletions cut 4 bases from V and 0 bases from J, with 9 bases between. CDR3 in amino acids: CAWTREYQETQYF. CDR3 DNA: TGTGCCTGGACCAGGGAATACCAAGAGACCCAGTACTTC.

The J gene is TRBJ2-3, the V gene TRBV28, with a tentative D call TRBD1 (6 bases). Germline V CDR1 and CDR2: MDHEN, SYDVKM. The CDR3 is made up of 13 amino acids. V was trimmed by 6 bases and J by 1 base, leaving 8 bases between them. DNA of the CDR3: TGTGCCAGCAGCCCAGGGGGCACAGATACGCAGTATTTT. It is translated as CASSPGGTDTQYF.

J is TRBJ1-5 and V is TRBV7-2; maybe TRBD1 (6 bases). Germline loops: CDR1 SGHTA, CDR2 FQGNSA. V lost 2 bases to trimming and J lost 12 bases, with 11 bases between them. This CDR3 has 12 amino acids. CDR3 sequence: CASSLPQGFQHF. DNA for the CDR3: TGTGCCAGCAGCTTACCACAGGGATTCCAGCATTTT.

V is TRBV5-6 and J is TRBJ2-7; 7 bases align to TRBD1. The germline V gene encodes CDR1 SGHDT and CDR2 YYEEEE. Trimming at V came to 0 bases and at J to 4 bases, leaving 4 bases not matched to a gene. CDR3 length: 14 residues. CDR3 bases: TGTGCCAGCAGCTTGGAAGGGGGCGCTTACGAGCAGTACTTC. Translating gives CASSLEGGAYEQYF.

The gene calls are TRBV20-1 and TRBJ1-6; 9 bases are a match to TRBD1. With V trimmed by 3 bases and J by 4 bases, 10 bases remained unmatched. Germline CDR1 DFQATT, CDR2 SNEGSKA (reference sequence). The CDR3 spans 17 residues. The CDR3 spells CSASGTGNRGYNSPLHF. DNA of the CDR3: TGCAGTGCTAGTGGGACAGGGAACCGGGGGTATAATTCACCCCTCCACTTT.

The chain carries TRBV6-5 and TRBJ1-1; D may be TRBD1 (5 bases). The CDR3 has 13 amino acids. The germline gives CDR1 MNHEY, CDR2 SVGAGI. V was shortened by 4 bases and J by 4 bases, with 10 bases between the two germline ends. CDR3 loop: CASSSPGFTEAFF. The DNA of the CDR3 is TGTGCCAGCAGTTCACCAGGGTTCACTGAAGCTTTCTTT.

By share, this clone ranks as medium-sized. This sample includes further DNA sequences coding for the same CDR3. V usage is TRBV6-1 and J usage is TRBJ2-5, with 12 bases aligning to TRBD2. V shed 2 bases and J 2 bases; nucleotides not matched to a gene: 0. The CDR3 totals 15 residues. Germline V gene lookup returns CDR1 MNHNS and CDR2 SASEGT. As DNA, the CDR3 is TGTGCCAGCAGTGAACTAGCGGGGGGGCAAGAGACCCAGTACTTC. Protein product: CASSELAGGQETQYF.

V usage is TRBV19 and J usage is TRBJ1-3; D is undetermined. The CDR3 is made up of 13 amino acids. The V end was cut by 10 bases, the J end by 4 bases, with 14 bases between. CDR1 and CDR2 from the germline V gene are LNHDA and SQIVND (reference sequence). The CDR3 loop reads CATSKAGGNTIYF. The CDR3 nucleotides are TGTGCCACCTCCAAAGCAGGCGGAAACACCATATATTTT.

This rearrangement joins TRBV9 to TRBJ2-1, with D perhaps TRBD2 (5 bases). Germline CDR1 is SGDLS and CDR2 is YYNGEE. The CDR3 has 16 amino acids. With 1 base removed from V and 9 bases from J, the gap between germline ends came to 20 bases. CDR3: CASSVQDFTRGSEQFF. DNA of the CDR3: TGTGCCAGCAGCGTACAGGACTTTACTAGAGGTTCTGAGCAGTTCTTC.